The 7 T cell receptor beta chains below were found in one sample sequenced in a study of cytomegalovirus exposure and HLA in healthy donors. A multiplex PCR was run with 60 Vbeta primers and 13 Jbeta primers. Generated by immunoSEQ multiplex PCR, the TCRdb table keeps only in-frame clones and is missing some. This table has about 82,000 clones, under 80% appearing once. Sample: PBMCs. Every receptor here comes from a human donor in good health.

V gene TRBV19 combines with J gene TRBJ2-2; D is unclear. Per germline, CDR1 LNHDA and CDR2 SQIVND (reference sequence). The CDR3 length is 12 residues. Deletions cut 7 bases from V and 3 bases from J, with 6 bases between. The CDR3 region has the DNA TGTGCCAGTACCTTTTACACCGGGGAGCTGTTTTTT. It is translated as CASTFYTGELFF.

The CDR3 nucleotides read TGTGCCAGCAGTTTCACCGGGACAGGGGGTGATGGCTACACCTTC. This encodes CASSFTGTGGDGYTF. The rearrangement joins TRBV28 to TRBJ1-2; 11 positions agree with TRBD1. With 3 bases clipped from V and 6 bases from J, the junction kept 6 bases outside the gene matches. The germline V gene has CDR1 MDHEN and CDR2 SYDVKM. CDR3 length: 15 amino acids.

The J gene is TRBJ1-4, the V gene TRBV27; 8 bases are a match to TRBD1. This CDR3 has 16 residues. Per germline, CDR1 MNHEY and CDR2 SMNVEV (reference sequence). The J segment lost 5 bases and the V segment lost 5 bases, leaving 10 bases of the junction unmatched. CDR3 nucleotide sequence: TGTGCCAGCAGTCTCGGCCCGGACAGGGTAAATGAAAAACTGTTTTTT. This translates into CASSLGPDRVNEKLFF.

The chain recombines TRBV7-9 with TRBJ2-3; TRBD2 matches 9 bases. V dropped 0 bases and J dropped 2; count of bases not matched to a gene: 9. CDR3 length: 18 amino acids. Per the germline V gene, CDR1 is SEHNR and CDR2 is FQNEAQ (reference sequence). The CDR3 DNA follows: TGTGCCAGCAGCTTAGCCGTGACTAGCGGAAGACACACAGATACGCAGTATTTT. This sequence encodes CASSLAVTSGRHTDTQYF.

The V and J genes are TRBV7-2 and TRBJ2-1, with D unresolved. CDR3 length: 14 amino acids. Germline V gene data show CDR1 as SGHTA and CDR2 as FQGNSA. V was clipped by 5 bases and J by 7 bases, with 15 bases between them. The CDR3 loop reads CASSRASGGNEQFF. The CDR3 region has the DNA TGTGCCAGCAGCCGCGCCTCGGGTGGGAATGAGCAGTTCTTC.

The sample holds one count of this clone. The rearrangement links TRBV7-9 to TRBJ2-1, with 10 nucleotides matching TRBD2. The CDR3 has 15 residues. J lost 6 bases, V lost 3 bases, and 5 bases had no gene match. Germline V gene sequence: CDR1 SEHNR, CDR2 FQNEAQ (reference sequence). The CDR3 region is CASSLLSGGRNEQFF. The CDR3 DNA reads as TGTGCCAGCAGCTTGCTTAGCGGGGGGCGCAATGAGCAGTTCTTC.

The chain uses TRBV11-2 and TRBJ1-1; the match to TRBD1 covers 7 bases. This CDR3 comprises 14 residues. Germline values: CDR1 SGHAT, CDR2 FQNNGV. J was trimmed by 5 bases and V by 3 bases; bases with no gene match: 6. For the CDR3, the DNA is TGTGCCAGCAGCTTTCAGGGGGTAAGAACTGAAGCTTTCTTT. Translation: CASSFQGVRTEAFF.